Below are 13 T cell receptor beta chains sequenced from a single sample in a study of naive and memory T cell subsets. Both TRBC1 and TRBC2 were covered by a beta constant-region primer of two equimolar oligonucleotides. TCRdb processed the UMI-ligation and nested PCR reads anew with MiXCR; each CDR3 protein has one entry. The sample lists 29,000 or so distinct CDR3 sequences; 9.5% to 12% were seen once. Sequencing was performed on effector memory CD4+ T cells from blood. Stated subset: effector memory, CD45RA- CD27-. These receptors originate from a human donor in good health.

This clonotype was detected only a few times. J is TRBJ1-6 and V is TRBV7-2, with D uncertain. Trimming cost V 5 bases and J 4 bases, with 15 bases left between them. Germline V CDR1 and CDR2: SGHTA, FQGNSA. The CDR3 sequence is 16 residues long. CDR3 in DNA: TGTGCCAGCAGCCATCAGACGGCGGGTTATAATTCACCCCTCCACTTT. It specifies CASSHQTAGYNSPLHF.

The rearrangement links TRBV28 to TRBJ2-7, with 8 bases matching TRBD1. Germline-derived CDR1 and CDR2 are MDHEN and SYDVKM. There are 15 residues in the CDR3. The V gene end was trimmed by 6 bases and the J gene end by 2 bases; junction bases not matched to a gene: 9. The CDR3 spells CASSDRGARAYEQYF. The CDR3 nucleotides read TGTGCCAGCAGCGACAGGGGCGCCCGGGCCTACGAGCAGTACTTC.

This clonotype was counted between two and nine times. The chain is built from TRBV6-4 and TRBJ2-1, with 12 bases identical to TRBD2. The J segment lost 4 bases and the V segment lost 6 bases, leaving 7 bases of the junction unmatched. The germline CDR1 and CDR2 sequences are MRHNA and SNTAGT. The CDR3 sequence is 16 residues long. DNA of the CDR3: TGTGCCAGCAGGACCCGACTAGCGGGGGTGTACAATGAGCAGTTCTTC. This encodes CASRTRLAGVYNEQFF.

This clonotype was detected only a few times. The DNA for the CDR3 is TGTGCCAGCAGCTCGGCCTACGAGCAGTACTTC. It yields the protein CASSSAYEQYF. The V call is TRBV7-2, the J call TRBJ2-7; the D is unclear. The germline V and J ends were trimmed by 4 bases and 2 bases, with 3 bases remaining between them. The germline V gene encodes CDR1 SGHTA and CDR2 FQGNSA. CDR3 length equals 11 residues.

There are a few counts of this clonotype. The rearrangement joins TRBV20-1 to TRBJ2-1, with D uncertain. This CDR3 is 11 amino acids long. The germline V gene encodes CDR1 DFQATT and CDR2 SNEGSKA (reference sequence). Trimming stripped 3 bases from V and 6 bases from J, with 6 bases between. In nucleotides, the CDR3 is TGCAGTGCTAGGTTCCTCAATGAGCAGTTCTTC. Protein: CSARFLNEQFF.

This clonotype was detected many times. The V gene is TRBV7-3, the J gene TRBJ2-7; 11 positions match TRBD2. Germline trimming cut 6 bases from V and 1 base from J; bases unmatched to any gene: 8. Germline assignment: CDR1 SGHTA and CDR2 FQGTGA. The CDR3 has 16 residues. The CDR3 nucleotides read TGTGCCAGCAGACCTACACTAGCGGGAGTATCCTACGAGCAGTACTTC. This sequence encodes CASRPTLAGVSYEQYF.

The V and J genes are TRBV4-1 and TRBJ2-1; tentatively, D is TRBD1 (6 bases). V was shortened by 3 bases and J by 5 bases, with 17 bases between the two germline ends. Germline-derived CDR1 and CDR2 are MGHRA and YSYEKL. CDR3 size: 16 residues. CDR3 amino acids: CASSQPLRGRNNEQFF. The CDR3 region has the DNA TGCGCCAGCAGCCAGCCCCTCAGGGGACGGAACAATGAGCAGTTCTTC.

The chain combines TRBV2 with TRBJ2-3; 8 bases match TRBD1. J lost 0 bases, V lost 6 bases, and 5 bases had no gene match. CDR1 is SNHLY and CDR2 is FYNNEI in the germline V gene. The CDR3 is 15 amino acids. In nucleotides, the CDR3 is TGTGCCAGCAGGACGCAGGGGGCTAGCACAGATACGCAGTATTTT. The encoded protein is CASRTQGASTDTQYF.

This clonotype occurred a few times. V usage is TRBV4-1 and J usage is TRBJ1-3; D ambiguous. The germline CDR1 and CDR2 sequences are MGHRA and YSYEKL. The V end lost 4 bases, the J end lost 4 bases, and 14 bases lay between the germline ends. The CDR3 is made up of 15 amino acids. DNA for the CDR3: TGCGCCAGCAGCCTAACCCGGACCGAAGGAAACACCATATATTTT. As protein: CASSLTRTEGNTIYF.

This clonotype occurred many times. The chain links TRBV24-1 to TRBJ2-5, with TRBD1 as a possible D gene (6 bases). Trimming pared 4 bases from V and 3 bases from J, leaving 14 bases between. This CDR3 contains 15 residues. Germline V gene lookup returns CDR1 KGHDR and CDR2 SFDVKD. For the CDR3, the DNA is TGTGCCACCAGTGACTACAAAACAGGGAAAGAGACCCAGTACTTC. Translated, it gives CATSDYKTGKETQYF.

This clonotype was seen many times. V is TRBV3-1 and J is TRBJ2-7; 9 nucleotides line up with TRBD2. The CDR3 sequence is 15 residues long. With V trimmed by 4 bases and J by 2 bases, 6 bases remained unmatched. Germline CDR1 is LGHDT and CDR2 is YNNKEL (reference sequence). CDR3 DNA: TGTGCCAGCAGCCTAGGGGCTAGCGGGGCCTACGAGCAGTACTTC. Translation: CASSLGASGAYEQYF.

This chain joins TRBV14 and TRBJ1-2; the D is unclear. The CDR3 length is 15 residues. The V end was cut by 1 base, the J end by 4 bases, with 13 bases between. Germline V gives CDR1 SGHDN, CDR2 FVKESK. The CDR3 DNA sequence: TGTGCCAGCAGCCAAGTGAATCTGGGTAGCTATGGCTACACCTTC. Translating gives CASSQVNLGSYGYTF.

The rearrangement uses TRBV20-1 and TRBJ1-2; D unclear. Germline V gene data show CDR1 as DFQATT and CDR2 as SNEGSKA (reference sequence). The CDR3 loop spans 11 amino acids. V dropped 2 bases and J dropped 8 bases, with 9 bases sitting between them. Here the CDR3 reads CSARKGDGYTF. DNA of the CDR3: TGCAGTGCTAGAAAAGGAGACGGCTACACCTTC.